This passage covers 4 T cell receptor beta chains from one sample sequenced in a study of shared clonotypes between healthy human individuals (TCRdb year 2020). Receptor amplification or capture employed the immunoSEQ multiplex PCR assay. The clones in this table, taken by TCRdb from immuneACCESS, are in-frame only. Not every clone is retained; where verified, under half of the shortfall comes from an unresolved V gene, and the cause of the rest is unknown. The sample contains some 2,500,000 clones, about nine tenths of them found a single time. Approximately 0.39% of the sample belongs to the ten largest clones. Sequenced sample: naive CD4+ T cells from PBMCs. Taken with the paper, the label for cell subset or site translates to: CD45RA+ positively selected. The origin of the receptors is a man between 18 and 29 years old in good health. Some clones in this sample may be carry-over from other donors' samples.

The V gene is TRBV4-3, the J gene TRBJ1-2, with 7 bases identical to TRBD1. This CDR3 region has 15 residues. V was clipped by 1 base and J by 8 bases; unmatched bases: 10. CDR1 LGHNA and CDR2 YSLEER come from the germline V gene. The CDR3 region is CASSQAAVTGLGYTF. In nucleotides, the CDR3 is TGCGCCAGCAGCCAAGCAGCCGTGACAGGGCTCGGCTACACCTTC.

In regard to this clone: This same CDR3 is encoded by further DNA sequences in the sample. V is TRBV7-3 and J is TRBJ2-1; 10 positions agree with TRBD2. Germline CDR1 is SGHTA and CDR2 is FQGTGA. The CDR3 is made up of 15 amino acids. V trimming: 4 bases; J trimming: 2 bases; junction bases outside the gene matches: 2. The CDR3 DNA follows: TGTGCCAGCAGCTCTAGCGGGAGAACCTACAATGAGCAGTTCTTC. Protein sequence: CASSSSGRTYNEQFF.

This chain connects TRBV7-3 to TRBJ2-1; TRBD2 agrees at 10 bases. This CDR3 region has 15 residues. Germline V gene lookup returns CDR1 SGHTA and CDR2 FQGTGA. J gave up 6 bases and V 5 bases, and 7 bases lay outside the gene matches. Written as DNA, the CDR3 is TGTGCCAGCAGCATACTGAGCGGGAGGGCCAATGAGCAGTTCTTC. This translates into CASSILSGRANEQFF. The variable domain in full, completed from reference TRBV7-3 and TRBJ2-1, reads GAGVSQTPSNKVTEKGKYVELRCDPISGHTALYWYRQSLGQGPEFLIYFQGTGAADDSGLPNDRFFAVRPEGSVSTLKIQRTERGDSAVYLCASSILSGRANEQFFGPGTRLTVL.

The V gene is TRBV5-8, the J gene TRBJ1-4; 7 positions match TRBD1. With V trimmed by 4 bases and J by 8 bases, 8 bases remained unmatched. This CDR3 is 14 amino acids long. Per the germline V gene, CDR1 is SGHTS and CDR2 is YDEGEE. CDR3 residues: CASSDRVVGEKLFF. For the CDR3, the DNA is TGTGCCAGCAGCGACAGGGTGGTAGGGGAAAAACTGTTTTTT.